The rows below give T cell receptor beta chains drawn from one sample of a study of cytomegalovirus exposure and HLA in healthy donors. Generated by immunoSEQ multiplex PCR, the TCRdb table keeps only in-frame clones and is missing some. The repertoire holds 150,000 or so clones, with 60% to 85% as singletons. Sequences were obtained from PBMCs. These receptors were taken from a woman aged 40 to 50 in good health and CMV-seronegative. CDR3s include the opening cysteine and the closing phenylalanine or tryptophan. Each record gives: V gene, J gene, clone size, D gene, CDR3 DNA, CDR3 protein. The D gene is left open where the match is weak. Clone size is not always given. Where it is, it says once, few, many or a class for expanded clones.

TRBV6-4	TRBJ1-5	.	TRBD1	TGTGCCAGCGAAGGGACAGGGGGTTCGGGCAATCAGCCCCAGCATTTT	CASEGTGGSGNQPQHF
TRBV7-2	TRBJ2-7	few	TRBD2	TGTGCCAGCAGCTTAGGCGGGGGGGACGAGCAGTACTTC	CASSLGGGDEQYF
TRBV19	TRBJ2-3	.	TRBD1	TGTGCCAGTAGTACTCAGGGGGCCACAGATACGCAGTATTTT	CASSTQGATDTQYF
TRBV28	TRBJ2-7	once	.	TGTGCCAGCAGTTTCGGCAGGGACACCTACGAGCAGTACTTC	CASSFGRDTYEQYF
TRBV7-8	TRBJ2-7	once	.	TGTGCCAGCAGCTTAGTGCAGGAGGAGTACGAGCAGTACTTC	CASSLVQEEYEQYF
TRBV28	TRBJ2-7	.	.	TGTGCCAGCAGTTTAAATGGTGACAGCTACGAGCAGTACTTC	CASSLNGDSYEQYF
TRBV5-4	TRBJ1-2	once	.	TGTGCCAGCAGCTTGGAGGGGCAGGATTATGGCTACACCTTC	CASSLEGQDYGYTF
TRBV30	TRBJ1-5	.	.	TGTGCCTGGAGTCCAGGGGCGAAGCCCAATCAGCCCCAGCATTTT	CAWSPGAKPNQPQHF
TRBV19	TRBJ2-3	.	TRBD1	TGTGCCAGTAGTACGTCGGGACAGGGATCAGATACGCAGTATTTT	CASSTSGQGSDTQYF
TRBV5-1	TRBJ2-7	.	.	TGCGCCAGCAGCTTCGGGACATTCTACGAGCAGTACTTC	CASSFGTFYEQYF
TRBV25-1	TRBJ2-7	.	.	TGTGCCAGCAGAGAGACTGCTCTCTACGAGCAGTACTTC	CASRETALYEQYF
TRBV2	TRBJ2-3	.	.	TGTGCCAGCAGTCCGGACAGAAACACAGATACGCAGTATTTT	CASSPDRNTDTQYF
TRBV5-5	TRBJ2-7	.	.	TGTGCCAGCAGCCTTTTTACAGGGTCCGAGCAGTACTTC	CASSLFTGSEQYF
TRBV6-5	TRBJ2-7	.	TRBD1	TGTGCCAGCAGTCCCACAGGGGGCCGGGACGAGCAGTACTTC	CASSPTGGRDEQYF
TRBV5-1	TRBJ1-1	.	TRBD1	TGCGCCAGCAGCTTAAATGGACAGGGGAACACTGAAGCTTTCTTT	CASSLNGQGNTEAFF
TRBV13	TRBJ2-4	few	.	TGTGCCAGCAGCCTAAGACAGGGACTAGCCAAAAACATTCAGTACTTC	CASSLRQGLAKNIQYF
TRBV29-1	TRBJ1-1	.	.	TGCAGCGTAGTTATACAGGGAGCTTTCTTT	CSVVIQGAFF
TRBV5-4	TRBJ2-3	.	TRBD1	TGTGCCAGCAGCAGGCAGGGGGTCACAGATACGCAGTATTTT	CASSRQGVTDTQYF
TRBV5-4	TRBJ1-5	.	TRBD1	TGTGCCAGCAGCTTTGGTCGGGACAGGGGAAGCAATCAGCCCCAGCATTTT	CASSFGRDRGSNQPQHF
TRBV6-1	TRBJ2-1	.	.	TGTGCCATCGGGCTAAGAGCGGCCAATGAGCAGTTCTTC	CAIGLRAANEQFF
TRBV18	TRBJ1-5	few	.	TGTGCCAGCTCACCACATGAGGGTCGGCCCCAGCATTTT	CASSPHEGRPQHF
TRBV18	TRBJ1-1	.	.	TGTGCCAGCTCACCACCGGGCATTTGGAACACTGAAGCTTTCTTT	CASSPPGIWNTEAFF
TRBV7-9	TRBJ1-2	.	.	TGTGCCAGCAGCTTAGGGGCAGAAATCTATGGCTACACCTTC	CASSLGAEIYGYTF
TRBV11-3	TRBJ1-2	.	.	TGTGCCAGCAGCTTAGCGGTTGGGGCAGCTAACTATGGCTACACCTTC	CASSLAVGAANYGYTF
TRBV2	TRBJ1-6	.	.	TGTGCCAGCAGTGCCCAAGGGAGGGCGGCGAGTTCACCCCTCCACTTT	CASSAQGRAASSPLHF
TRBV18	TRBJ2-5	.	.	TGTGCCAGCTCACCACCCAGTGGGGGGAGGGAGACCCAGTACTTC	CASSPPSGGRETQYF
TRBV28	TRBJ1-5	.	.	TGTGCCAGCAAACGAGGTGACAATCAGCCCCAGCATTTT	CASKRGDNQPQHF